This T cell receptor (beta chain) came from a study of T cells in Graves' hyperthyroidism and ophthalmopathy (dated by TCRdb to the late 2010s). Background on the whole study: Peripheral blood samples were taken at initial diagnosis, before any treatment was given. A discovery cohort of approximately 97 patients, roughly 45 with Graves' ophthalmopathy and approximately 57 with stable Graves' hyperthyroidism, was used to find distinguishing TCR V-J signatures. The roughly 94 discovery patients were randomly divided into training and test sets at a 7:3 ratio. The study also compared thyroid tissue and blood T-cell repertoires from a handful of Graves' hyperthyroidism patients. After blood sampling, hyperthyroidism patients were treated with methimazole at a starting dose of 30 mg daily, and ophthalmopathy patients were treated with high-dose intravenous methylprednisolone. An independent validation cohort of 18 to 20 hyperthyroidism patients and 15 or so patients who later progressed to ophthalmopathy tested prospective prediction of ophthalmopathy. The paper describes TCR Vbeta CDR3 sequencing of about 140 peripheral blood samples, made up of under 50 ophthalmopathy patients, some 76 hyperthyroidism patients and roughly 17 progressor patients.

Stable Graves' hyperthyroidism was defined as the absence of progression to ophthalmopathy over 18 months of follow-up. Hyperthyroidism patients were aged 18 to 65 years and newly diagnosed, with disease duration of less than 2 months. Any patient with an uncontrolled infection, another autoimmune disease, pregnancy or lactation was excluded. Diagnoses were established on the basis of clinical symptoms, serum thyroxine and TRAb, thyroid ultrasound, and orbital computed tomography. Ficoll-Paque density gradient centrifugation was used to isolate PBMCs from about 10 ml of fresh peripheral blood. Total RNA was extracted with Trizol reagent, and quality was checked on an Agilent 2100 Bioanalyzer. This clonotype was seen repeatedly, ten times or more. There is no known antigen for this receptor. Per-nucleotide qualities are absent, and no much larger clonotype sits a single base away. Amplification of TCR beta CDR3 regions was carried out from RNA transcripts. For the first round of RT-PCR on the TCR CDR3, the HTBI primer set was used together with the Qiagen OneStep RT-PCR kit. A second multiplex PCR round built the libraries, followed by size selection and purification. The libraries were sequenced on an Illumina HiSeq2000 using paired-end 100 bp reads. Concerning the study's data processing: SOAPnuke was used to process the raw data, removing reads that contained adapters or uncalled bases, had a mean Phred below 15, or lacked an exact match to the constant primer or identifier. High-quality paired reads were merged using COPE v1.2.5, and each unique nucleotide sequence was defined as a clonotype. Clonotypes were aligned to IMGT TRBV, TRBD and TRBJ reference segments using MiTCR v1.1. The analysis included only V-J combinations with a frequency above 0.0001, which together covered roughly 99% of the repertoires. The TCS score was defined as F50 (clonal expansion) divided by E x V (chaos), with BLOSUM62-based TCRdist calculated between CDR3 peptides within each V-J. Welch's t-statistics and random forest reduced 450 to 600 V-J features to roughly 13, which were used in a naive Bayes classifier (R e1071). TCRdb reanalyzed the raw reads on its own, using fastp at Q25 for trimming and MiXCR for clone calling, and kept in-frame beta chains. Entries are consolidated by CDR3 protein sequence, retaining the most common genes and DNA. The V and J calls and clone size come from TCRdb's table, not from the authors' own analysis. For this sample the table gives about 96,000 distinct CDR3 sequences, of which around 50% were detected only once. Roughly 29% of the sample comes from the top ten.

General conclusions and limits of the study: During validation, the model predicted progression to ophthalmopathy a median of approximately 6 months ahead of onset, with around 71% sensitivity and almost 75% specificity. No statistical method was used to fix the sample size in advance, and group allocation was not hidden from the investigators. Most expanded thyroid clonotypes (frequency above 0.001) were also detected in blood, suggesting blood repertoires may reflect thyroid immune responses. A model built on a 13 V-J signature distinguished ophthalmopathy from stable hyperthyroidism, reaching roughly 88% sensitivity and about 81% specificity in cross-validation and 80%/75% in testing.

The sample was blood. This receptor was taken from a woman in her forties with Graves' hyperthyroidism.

DNA sequence: TGTGCCAGCAGTTACACGACAGGGGGCACTGAAGCTTTCTTT. Its protein product is CASSYTTGGTEAFF. The sequence is built from TRBV6-5 and TRBJ1-1; 9 nucleotides in the junction match TRBD1. The germline V gene gives CDR1 as MNHEY and CDR2 as SVGAGI. After removal of 2 bases from V and 4 bases from J, the junction retains 2 bases not matched to a gene. The CDR3, cysteine through phenylalanine, is 14 amino acids long. Just the 42-base CDR3 DNA is kept, in frame starting at base 1.